This T cell receptor (beta chain) appears in the sequencing data of a study of cytomegalovirus exposure and HLA in healthy donors. For the study at large: For the roughly 390 genotyped donors, about 81% fell within the Caucasian-associated ancestry cluster.

Germline-derived CDR1 and CDR2 are MNHEY and SMNVEV (reference sequence). The CDR3 loop spans 16 amino acids. Between the trimmed V and J ends, which lost 0 bases and 0 bases, there was a span of 12 bases. The PCR was carried out with 60 Vbeta primers and 13 Jbeta primers. Produced via immunoSEQ multiplex PCR; TCRdb's table is partial and in-frame only. The data hold some 98,000 clones, with roughly 86% observed a single time. The rearrangement links TRBV27 to TRBJ2-7, with D perhaps TRBD1 (5 bases). Sequenced sample: PBMCs. The sequence was obtained from a human donor in good health. The CDR3 loop reads CASSLSKGAFSYEQYF. CDR3 DNA: TGTGCCAGCAGTTTATCGAAAGGGGCGTTCTCCTACGAGCAGTACTTC.